The 20 T cell receptor beta chains below were found in one sample sequenced in a study of OX40 agonist ivuxolimab in advanced cancers. Profiled with immunoSEQ multiplex PCR; TCRdb holds only in-frame clones, not every one. The profile shows about 73,000 clones, 85% to 90% of them singletons. This material consisted of CD4+ or CD8+ T cells sorted from blood, taken in a trial of the OX40 agonist ivuxolimab. The receptor source for this set is an adult with an advanced solid tumor such as melanoma, head and neck, liver or kidney cancer.

J is TRBJ1-1 and V is TRBV5-4, with 10 bases that match TRBD1. The V gene's germline CDR1 is SGHNT and CDR2 YYREEE (reference sequence). Trimming at V came to 4 bases and at J to 4 bases, leaving 4 bases not matched to a gene. CDR3 size: 14 residues. The CDR3 coding sequence is TGTGCCAGCAGCAAGCGGACAGGGGGCACTGAAGCTTTCTTT. Its translation is CASSKRTGGTEAFF.

The chain couples TRBV11-3 to TRBJ2-7; D is unclear. The CDR3 spans 12 residues. V lost 0 bases, J lost 4 bases, and 4 bases lay in between. Germline V gene sequence: CDR1 SGHNT, CDR2 YENEEA. This CDR3 reads CASSLEGYEQYF. CDR3 DNA: TGTGCCAGCAGCTTAGAGGGGTACGAGCAGTACTTC.

Notes on this clone: One junction end does not reproduce the germline sequence, and a read error may be involved. The gene calls are TRBV19 and TRBJ2-7, with no clear D. The CDR3 consists of 12 residues. Germline CDR1 and CDR2: LNHDA and SQIVND (reference sequence). For the CDR3, the DNA is TGTGCCAGTAGTCTAGATTATCGCGAGCAGTACTTC. Its protein product is CASSLDYREQYF.

The gene calls are TRBV19 and TRBJ2-3, with D possibly TRBD2 on 5 matching bases. The CDR3 spans 13 residues. The ends were cut back, 4 bases at V and 4 bases at J, with 9 bases in the middle. CDR1 LNHDA and CDR2 SQIVND come from the germline V gene (reference sequence). CDR3 DNA sequence: TGTGCCAGTAGTAAGACGGGGTCAGATACGCAGTATTTT. Its translation: CASSKTGSDTQYF.

This chain links TRBV6-5 with TRBJ1-4; D is unresolved. This CDR3 has 16 amino acids. Trimming took off 1 base at V and 0 bases at J, with 9 bases between the two ends. Germline CDR1 MNHEY, CDR2 SVGAGI. The CDR3 region is CASSYLRTATNEKLFF. The CDR3, as DNA: TGTGCCAGCAGTTACTTACGGACGGCAACTAATGAAAAACTGTTTTTT.

The chain employs TRBV27 and TRBJ1-2, with 10 positions matching TRBD1. The germline V gene encodes CDR1 MNHEY and CDR2 SMNVEV (reference sequence). With 4 bases clipped from V and 6 bases from J, the junction kept 5 bases outside the gene matches. The CDR3 is 14 residues long. CDR3 loop: CASSSGTGVDGYTF. The DNA for the CDR3 is TGTGCCAGCAGTTCCGGGACAGGGGTAGATGGCTACACCTTC.

This chain uses TRBV5-1 with TRBJ2-3, with 8 nucleotides matching TRBD1. CDR1 and CDR2 from the germline V gene are SGHRS and YFSETQ. Losses at the gene ends were 1 base for V and 4 bases for J; bases not matched to a gene: 2. The CDR3 is made up of 14 amino acids. CDR3 protein: CASSLPGGADTQYF. CDR3 nucleotides: TGCGCCAGCAGCTTGCCAGGGGGCGCAGATACGCAGTATTTT. Full variable domain (missing parts from reference TRBV5-1 and TRBJ2-3): KAGVTQTPRYLIKTRGQQVTLSCSPISGHRSVSWYQQTPGQGLQFLFEYFSETQRNKGNFPGRFSGRQFSNSRSEMNVSTLELGDSALYLCASSLPGGADTQYFGPGTRLTVL.

The V gene is TRBV2, the J gene TRBJ2-3; 7 positions match TRBD2. The CDR3 has 19 amino acids. Germline V lookup: CDR1 SNHLY, CDR2 FYNNEI. V was clipped by 3 bases and J by 1 base; unmatched bases: 16. CDR3 sequence (DNA): TGTGCCAGCAGTGAGACTGGGCCTAGCGGTCCTTTGGGCACAGATACGCAGTATTTT. This codes for CASSETGPSGPLGTDTQYF.

The chain combines TRBV25-1 with TRBJ1-6; 8 nucleotides align to TRBD1. The length of the CDR3 is 12 residues. Germline V gene sequence: CDR1 MGHDK, CDR2 SYGVNS. With 7 bases clipped from V and 14 bases from J, the junction kept 7 bases outside the gene matches. The CDR3 loop is CASTRTGLTLHF. CDR3 nucleotides: TGTGCCAGCACCAGGACAGGGTTGACCCTCCACTTT.

The chain couples TRBV9 to TRBJ1-1; D unresolved. V was pared by 0 bases and J by 5 bases, with 11 bases between. The CDR3 is made up of 14 amino acids. Germline-derived CDR1 and CDR2 are SGDLS and YYNGEE. CDR3 DNA sequence: TGTGCCAGCAGCGTAGACTCCCGTGGTACTGAAGCTTTCTTT. This gives the protein CASSVDSRGTEAFF.

The CDR3 sequence is CASSSGRNTGELFF. Here the CDR3 DNA reads TGTGCCAGCTCAAGCGGGAGAAACACCGGGGAGCTGTTTTTT. V usage is TRBV11-2 and J usage is TRBJ2-2; 8 bases line up with TRBD2. The CDR3 covers 14 residues. CDR1 and CDR2 (germline): SGHAT, FQNNGV. V was pared by 8 bases and J by 2 bases, with 4 bases of the junction left unmatched.

This chain joins TRBV28 and TRBJ2-1; D uncertain. The CDR3 spans 14 residues. Trimming cost V 3 bases and J 9 bases, with 15 bases left between them. The V gene's germline CDR1 is MDHEN and CDR2 SYDVKM. The CDR3 region is CASSLSSTFSEQFF. Written as DNA, the CDR3 is TGTGCCAGCAGTTTGTCAAGCACATTCAGTGAGCAGTTCTTC.

The gene calls are TRBV5-5 and TRBJ1-2, with a weak D call TRBD1 (5 bases). Germline values: CDR1 SGHKS, CDR2 YYEKEE (reference sequence). Trimming shortened V by 6 bases and J by 7 bases, and 22 bases separated the two germline ends. The CDR3 is 15 residues long. The DNA for the CDR3 is TGTGCCAGCAACCCCGACAGTGCCCTAATCTTTGGCTACACCTTC. Protein product: CASNPDSALIFGYTF.

The chain combines TRBV7-2 with TRBJ2-3; D is undetermined. Looked up from germline, CDR1 is SGHTA and CDR2 is FQGNSA. V shed 6 bases and J shed 0 bases, with 13 bases lying between them. The CDR3 is made up of 15 amino acids. This chain's CDR3 is CASSVWRPSTDTQYF. DNA for the CDR3: TGTGCCAGCAGTGTTTGGCGTCCTAGCACAGATACGCAGTATTTT.

The CDR3 loop is CASSMDLTRTEAFF. In DNA, the CDR3 is TGTGCCAGCAGCATGGACTTGACGCGCACTGAAGCTTTCTTT. V and J are TRBV5-4 and TRBJ1-1; unclear D gene. V was pared by 4 bases and J by 4 bases, with 14 bases between. The CDR3 covers 14 residues. CDR1 and CDR2 from the germline V gene are SGHNT and YYREEE (reference sequence).

V usage is TRBV27 and J usage is TRBJ2-5, with D tentatively TRBD1 (5 bases). CDR1 MNHEY and CDR2 SMNVEV come from the germline V gene (reference sequence). Trimming removed 3 bases at V and 4 bases at J, with 18 bases between. The CDR3 runs to 16 residues. This chain's CDR3 is CASSFEGALGRETQYF. The CDR3 DNA reads TGTGCCAGCAGTTTTGAAGGGGCGCTTGGCCGAGAGACCCAGTACTTC.

The V and J genes are TRBV9 and TRBJ2-7; 8 bases agree with TRBD1. The germline V gene has CDR1 SGDLS and CDR2 YYNGEE. This CDR3 is built from 16 residues. With V trimmed by 0 bases and J by 2 bases, 7 bases remained unmatched. The CDR3 region has the DNA TGTGCCAGCAGCGTAGGGTCAGGGGGCGACCCCTACGAGCAGTACTTC. As protein: CASSVGSGGDPYEQYF.

V gene TRBV18 combines with J gene TRBJ1-3; no clear D gene. Germline V lookup: CDR1 KGHSH, CDR2 LQKENI. This CDR3 is built from 17 residues. Trimming took off 2 bases at V and 0 bases at J, with 14 bases between the two ends. This chain's CDR3 is CASSPFFPWPSGNTIYF. DNA of the CDR3: TGTGCCAGCTCACCATTCTTTCCTTGGCCCTCTGGAAACACCATATATTTT.

This chain links TRBV6-6 with TRBJ2-2, with 9 bases aligning to TRBD1. Trimming at V came to 8 bases and at J to 6 bases, leaving 7 bases not matched to a gene. The length of the CDR3 is 14 residues. The germline V gene has CDR1 MNHNY and CDR2 SVGAGI (reference sequence). The CDR3 region is CASGRDRVSGELFF. DNA for the CDR3: TGTGCCAGCGGAAGGGACAGGGTATCCGGGGAGCTGTTTTTT.

This chain joins TRBV10-2 and TRBJ1-5; D gene uncertain. The CDR3 is 13 residues long. The germline V and J ends were trimmed by 2 bases and 3 bases, with 5 bases remaining between them. Germline V gives CDR1 WSHSY, CDR2 SAAADI. Written as DNA, the CDR3 is TGCGCCAGCAGTGAGGGTCCCAATCAGCCCCAGCATTTT. Its translation: CASSEGPNQPQHF.